The T cell receptor (beta chain) under discussion was sequenced for a study of radiotherapy plus CTLA-4 blockade in lung cancer. Germline CDR1 and CDR2: SGHDT and YYEEEE. Trimming took 8 bases from V and 7 from J, leaving 18 bases between them. The CDR3 contains 14 residues. Sequencing was performed with immunoSEQ multiplex PCR; in TCRdb, only in-frame clones are kept and a portion is missing. The table has 20,000 to 25,000 clones, about three quarters seen once. The sequence was collected from a human donor with non-small cell lung cancer who had stable disease on radiotherapy plus ipilimumab. The sample was peripheral blood, taken from a patient treated with radiotherapy plus ipilimumab. This chain connects TRBV5-6 to TRBJ1-4, with a weak D call TRBD1 (5 bases). CDR3 nucleotides: TGTGCCAGTACCCGTCGGGGGGAGGGTGAAAAACTGTTTTTT. It specifies CASTRRGEGEKLFF.